This T cell receptor (beta chain) originates from a study of cytomegalovirus exposure and HLA in healthy donors. Study-wide findings and caveats: The authors enumerated under 200 TCR beta chains as linked to cytomegalovirus.

A word on this clone: Its specificity is not known.

V lost 4 bases and J lost 4; bases outside the gene matches: 2. The CDR3 is 12 residues long. From germline, CDR1 is SQVTM and CDR2 ANQGSEA. PCR used 60 Vbeta primers and 13 Jbeta primers. Measured with immunoSEQ multiplex PCR; TCRdb has only the in-frame clones, and not every one. This sample has roughly 190,000 clones, with around 77% found just once. The specimen was PBMCs. V is TRBV29-1 and J is TRBJ1-1, with 8 bases matching TRBD1. This TCR came from a young woman in good health and CMV-seronegative. CDR3 DNA: TGCAGCGTTGCAGGGGGCCTCACTGAAGCTTTCTTT. It yields the protein CSVAGGLTEAFF.